This T cell receptor (beta chain) was identified in a study of technical replicates of blood from a few donors. Repertoires were generated with immunoSEQ multiplex PCR, while TCRdb's copy carries only in-frame clones and drops some. The data show about 14,000 clones, roughly 80% seen once. Germline V gene sequence: CDR1 MNHEY, CDR2 SMNVEV (reference sequence). The CDR3 extends over 17 amino acids. The J segment lost 2 bases and the V segment lost 3 bases, leaving 7 bases of the junction unmatched. Sequenced sample: PBMCs. The clonotype originates from a human donor in good health. The chain combines TRBV27 with TRBJ2-1; 10 nucleotides line up with TRBD2. CDR3 protein: CASSFPGLAEAYNEQFF. CDR3 sequence (DNA): TGTGCCAGCAGTTTCCCCGGACTAGCGGAGGCCTACAATGAGCAGTTCTTC.